The 23 T cell receptor beta chains listed next were all sequenced from one sample in a study of T-cell memory formation after mild COVID-19. TCRdb independently ran MiXCR on the 5' RACE reads; one entry per CDR3 protein. Of about 350,000 distinct CDR3 sequences listed, roughly 15% are singletons. The sample consisted of PBMCs or a T cell subset sorted from them (not recorded which). These receptors were obtained from a man aged 18 to 29 who had mild COVID-19 (a few samples of this study predate the infection). Cell type and time point are not known.

This clonotype has more than one count but fewer than ten. V is TRBV21-1 and J is TRBJ1-4; the table gives TRBD1 as D, unverified against the DNA. TRBV21-1 is recorded as a pseudogene. The CDR3 extends over 17 amino acids. CDR3 DNA: TGTGCCAGCAGCGGATGGACACCTCGTTCAACTAATGAAAAACTGTTTTTT. This codes for CASSGWTPRSTNEKLFF.

This clonotype was seen many times. V is TRBV19 and J is TRBJ1-6; 8 bases agree with TRBD1. V trimming: 9 bases; J trimming: 7 bases; junction bases outside the gene matches: 5. CDR1 and CDR2 from the germline V gene are LNHDA and SQIVND (reference sequence). The CDR3 runs 13 residues. In DNA form, the CDR3 reads TGTGCCAGCGGACAGGGCGGGAATTCACCCCTCCACTTT. This codes for CASGQGGNSPLHF.

This clonotype was seen many times. This chain connects TRBV12-3 or TRBV12-4 to TRBJ2-7; TRBD1 matches at 10 bases. Trimming at V came to 2 bases and at J to 0 bases, leaving 10 bases not matched to a gene. This CDR3 has 18 residues. This CDR3 is CASSLIPGQGPSSYEQYV. As DNA, the CDR3 is TGTGCCAGCAGTTTAATCCCGGGACAGGGGCCGAGCTCCTACGAGCAGTACGTC.

This chain joins TRBV28 and TRBJ2-2; D is unclear. The length of the CDR3 is 11 residues. The germline V and J ends were trimmed by 5 bases and 7 bases, with 5 bases remaining between them. Germline lookup yields CDR1 MDHEN and CDR2 SYDVKM. In nucleotides, the CDR3 is TGTGCCAGCAGTATGTACGGGGAGCTGTTTTTT. This translates into CASSMYGELFF.

In this sample, this clonotype turned up many times. J is TRBJ2-1 and V is TRBV7-2; weak D call: TRBD2 (5 bases). The V and J ends lost 5 bases and 8 bases respectively, with 10 bases between them. Germline V gene lookup returns CDR1 SGHTA and CDR2 FQGNSA. This CDR3 comprises 12 residues. The CDR3 here is CASSQLGYEQFF. As DNA, the CDR3 is TGTGCCAGCAGCCAACTAGGGTATGAGCAGTTCTTC.

The chain links TRBV2 to TRBJ1-6; D gene ambiguous. V dropped 3 bases and J dropped 7 bases, with 16 bases sitting between them. Germline values: CDR1 SNHLY, CDR2 FYNNEI. The CDR3 runs 16 residues. As DNA, the CDR3 is TGTGCCAGCAGTGAGAGGGATCCTCTAACGAATTCACCCCTCCACTTT. Translating gives CASSERDPLTNSPLHF.

The chain couples TRBV7-2 to TRBJ1-2, with 7 bases identical to TRBD1. Germline CDR1 and CDR2: SGHTA and FQGNSA. The CDR3 covers 14 residues. The trim removed 2 bases at V and 3 bases at J, leaving 3 bases unmatched. The CDR3 protein is CASSLFRGDYGYTF. Written as DNA, the CDR3 is TGTGCCAGCAGCTTATTCAGGGGGGACTATGGCTACACCTTC.

This clonotype has only a few counts. This chain uses TRBV29-1 with TRBJ2-7; D remains ambiguous. This CDR3 has 12 residues. The germline V gene encodes CDR1 SQVTM and CDR2 ANQGSEA. The V end lost 4 bases, the J end lost 3 bases, and 10 bases lay between the germline ends. In DNA form, the CDR3 reads TGCAGCGTTGGAACCACAGTCTACGAGCAGTACTTC. Translating it yields CSVGTTVYEQYF.

The chain links TRBV7-9 to TRBJ2-5, with a tentative D call TRBD1 (6 bases). The CDR3 sequence is 14 residues long. Germline CDR1 SEHNR, CDR2 FQNEAQ (reference sequence). V shed 5 bases and J shed 2 bases, with 12 bases lying between them. For the CDR3, the DNA is TGTGCCAGCAGCAGAGGAGACAGGCAAGAGACCCAGTACTTC. Amino acid sequence: CASSRGDRQETQYF.

This clonotype has ten or more counts. This chain uses TRBV5-1 with TRBJ1-6; D is undetermined. Germline V lookup: CDR1 SGHRS, CDR2 YFSETQ. CDR3 length: 14 residues. Trimming removed 0 bases at V and 5 bases at J, with 6 bases between. As DNA, the CDR3 is TGCGCCAGCAGCTTGGACGTGCATAATTCACCCCTCCACTTT. Translated: CASSLDVHNSPLHF.

This clonotype was recorded at least ten times. The chain recombines TRBV9 with TRBJ2-7; D ambiguous. The CDR3 is 14 residues long. Germline V lookup: CDR1 SGDLS, CDR2 YYNGEE. The ends were cut back, 4 bases at V and 2 bases at J, with 13 bases in the middle. CDR3 DNA: TGTGCCAGCAGCCCCCGTAGGGTTCCCTACGAGCAGTACTTC. It is translated as CASSPRRVPYEQYF.

At least ten counts were recorded for this clonotype. This chain links TRBV12-3 or TRBV12-4 with TRBJ2-2; D not resolved. Trimming stripped 7 bases from V and 4 bases from J, with 13 bases between. The CDR3 totals 14 residues. The CDR3 DNA follows: TGTGCCAGCACCACGGTTCTTTCCACCGGGGAGCTGTTTTTT. The encoded protein is CASTTVLSTGELFF.

This clonotype was found many times. The V and J genes are TRBV12-3 or TRBV12-4 and TRBJ2-7; D unclear. The CDR3 spans 12 residues. The V end was cut by 6 bases, the J end by 5 bases, with 11 bases between. Here the CDR3 reads CASSSRRNEQYV. CDR3 bases: TGTGCCAGCAGCTCGCGGCGGAACGAGCAGTACGTC.

This chain connects TRBV6-5 to TRBJ1-4; D is unresolved. This CDR3 contains 16 residues. The germline V and J ends were trimmed by 6 bases and 0 bases, with 14 bases remaining between them. The germline CDR1 and CDR2 sequences are MNHEY and SVGAGI. CDR3 sequence: CASSPNFGATNEKLFF. The CDR3 DNA is TGTGCCAGCAGCCCTAACTTTGGGGCAACTAATGAAAAACTGTTTTTT.

In this sample, this clonotype turned up a few times. The chain employs TRBV7-8 and TRBJ2-7, with D perhaps matching TRBD1 or TRBD2 (6 bases each). Germline CDR1 reads SGHVS; CDR2 reads FQNEAQ. Trimming removed 5 bases at V and 6 bases at J, with 17 bases between. The CDR3 extends over 14 amino acids. The CDR3, as DNA: TGTGCCAGCAGCCCCCGGAGGGGGTCGGGCGAGCAGTACGTC. It codes for CASSPRRGSGEQYV.

This clonotype turned up a few times. The genes are TRBV11-2 and TRBJ2-5; 10 bases line up with TRBD2. There are 17 residues in the CDR3. Looked up from germline, CDR1 is SGHAT and CDR2 is FQNNGV. V was clipped by 5 bases and J by 2 bases; unmatched bases: 11. DNA for the CDR3: TGTGCCAGCAGCCCAGAACTAGCGGGGAGGGTTCAAGAGACCCAGTACTTC. This sequence encodes CASSPELAGRVQETQYF.

The V gene is TRBV5-1, the J gene TRBJ1-1, with D possibly TRBD1 on 6 matching bases. The V and J ends lost 2 bases and 4 bases respectively, with 12 bases between them. CDR3 size: 14 residues. The germline V gene encodes CDR1 SGHRS and CDR2 YFSETQ. The CDR3 sequence is CASSFQGRTTEAFF. CDR3 nucleotide sequence: TGCGCCAGCAGCTTCCAGGGGCGGACCACTGAAGCTTTCTTT.

This clonotype was seen a few times. This CDR3 is CASSELAGGLNEQFF. CDR3 nucleotide sequence: TGTGCCAGCAGTGAACTAGCGGGGGGGCTCAATGAGCAGTTCTTC. The chain has TRBV6-1 and TRBJ2-1; TRBD2 matches 12 bases. The germline CDR1 and CDR2 sequences are MNHNS and SASEGT. The CDR3 is made up of 15 amino acids. Unmatched junction bases numbered 2, after V lost 2 bases and J lost 6 bases.

There are many counts of this clonotype. The chain uses TRBV2 and TRBJ2-1, with TRBD2 matching over 8 bases. The CDR3 runs to 12 residues. Germline CDR1 SNHLY, CDR2 FYNNEI. V was clipped by 4 bases and J by 10 bases; unmatched bases: 3. The CDR3 sequence is CASSGTSREQFF. The CDR3 nucleotides read TGTGCCAGCAGTGGGACTAGCCGAGAGCAGTTCTTC.

This clonotype was counted at least ten times. This chain connects TRBV12-3 or TRBV12-4 to TRBJ2-1, with TRBD2 matching over 7 bases. The CDR3 has 15 amino acids. The V gene end was trimmed by 2 bases and the J gene end by 2 bases; junction bases not matched to a gene: 3. CDR3 DNA: TGTGCCAGCAGTTTAAAGCGGGGCACCTACAATGAGCAGTTCTTC. This translates into CASSLKRGTYNEQFF.

This clonotype was seen more than once but under ten times. The rearrangement joins TRBV7-2 to TRBJ2-1; weak D call: TRBD2 (5 bases). Germline V gene sequence: CDR1 SGHTA, CDR2 FQGNSA. This CDR3 is built from 13 residues. With 6 bases removed from V and 9 bases from J, the gap between germline ends came to 15 bases. CDR3 sequence reads: CASRTSDGVEQFF. CDR3 in DNA: TGTGCCAGCAGAACTTCAGACGGGGTTGAGCAGTTCTTC.

This clonotype has more than one count but fewer than ten. V and J are TRBV3-1 and TRBJ2-2; 9 bases are shared with TRBD2. The CDR3 consists of 18 residues. V lost 3 bases, J lost 3 bases, and 11 bases stayed unmatched. Germline CDR1 and CDR2: LGHDT and YNNKEL (reference sequence). CDR3 region: CASSQAGGTSYYTGELFF. CDR3 bases: TGTGCCAGCAGCCAGGCTGGTGGGACTAGCTACTACACCGGGGAGCTGTTTTTT.

In this sample, this clonotype turned up many times. This chain links TRBV5-1 with TRBJ1-1; D is ambiguous. CDR1 and CDR2 (germline): SGHRS, YFSETQ. The CDR3 is 14 residues long. V was clipped by 3 bases and J by 1 base, with 10 bases between them. The DNA for the CDR3 is TGCGCCAGCAGCTACAAACACCAGAACACTGAAGCTTTCTTT. Translating it yields CASSYKHQNTEAFF.